The rows below give T cell receptor beta chains drawn from one sample of a study of control samples from healthy donors and cancer patients. This table comes from immunoSEQ multiplex PCR, and its TCRdb copy is limited to in-frame clones, with some not included. The sample shows roughly 130,000 clones, roughly 95% of them seen only once. Input material: blood. These receptors were taken from a man aged 25-40 years in good health. CDR3s include the opening cysteine and the closing phenylalanine or tryptophan. Each record gives: J gene, V gene, D gene, clone size, CDR3 DNA, CDR3 protein. A D gene is named only where the DNA matches it firmly. A row's size may be missing; if present it is once, few, many or a size class.

TRBJ1-5	TRBV4-1	TRBD1	-	TGCGCCAGCAGCCAAGGGACAGGCGGTGTACAGCCCCAGCATTTT	CASSQGTGGVQPQHF
TRBJ2-7	TRBV3-1/TRBV3-2	-	-	TGTGCCACCAGCAGGGACACGCTCGACGAGCAGTACTTC	CATSRDTLDEQYF
TRBJ1-2	TRBV7-8	-	-	TGTGCCAGCAGCTTAGGAACAGTGTATGGCTACACCTTC	CASSLGTVYGYTF
TRBJ1-1	TRBV2	-	-	TGTGCCAGCAGTGCGCAGCCGAACACTGAAGCTTTCTTT	CASSAQPNTEAFF
TRBJ1-6	TRBV10-1	TRBD1	once	TGCGCCAGCAATACAGGGGGCCGTAATTCACCCCTCCACTTT	CASNTGGRNSPLHF
TRBJ2-1	TRBV5-1	TRBD1	-	TGCGCCAGCAGCCCCGACTCCGGGACAGAGACCTACAATGAGCAGTTCTTC	CASSPDSGTETYNEQFF
TRBJ2-3	TRBV11-3	-	-	TGTGCCAGCAGCTTTCTGAGCACAGATACGCAGTATTTT	CASSFLSTDTQYF
TRBJ1-2	TRBV9	TRBD1	-	TGTGCCAGCAGCGAGGGACAGGGTGGGGGCTACACCTTC	CASSEGQGGGYTF
TRBJ1-6	TRBV30	TRBD1	-	TGTGCCTGGACCACCGACAGGGTCGAGAATAATTCACCCCTCCACTTT	CAWTTDRVENNSPLHF
TRBJ2-7	TRBV5-5	TRBD2	-	TGTGCCAGCAGCTGGAGCCCGGGAGGGAGAGGCTACGAGCAGTACTTC	CASSWSPGGRGYEQYF
TRBJ1-1	TRBV30	-	-	TGTGCCTGGAGTGTACGGGTAACTGAAGCTTTCTTT	CAWSVRVTEAFF
TRBJ1-2	TRBV29-1	TRBD1	-	TGCAGCGTTGAAATTTTAATTCGGGGACAGGGGGTAACTAACTATGGCTACACCTTC	CSVEILIRGQGVTNYGYTF
TRBJ2-3	TRBV5-6	TRBD1	-	TGTGCCAGCAGCCCGGGGACAGGGGGCCCAGATACGCAGTATTTT	CASSPGTGGPDTQYF
TRBJ2-7	TRBV29-1	TRBD1	-	TGCAGCGTTGAAGTCCCGCCGGGACAGGGGGCGCTTGGGCAGTACTTC	CSVEVPPGQGALGQYF
TRBJ1-2	TRBV7-8	TRBD1	once	TGTGCCAGCAGCTTAAGTCTGGGGACAGTGAACTATGGCTACACCTTC	CASSLSLGTVNYGYTF
TRBJ1-2	TRBV5-1	TRBD1	-	TGCGCCAGCAGCCCCCGGGACAGGGTACGTTTTGGCTATGGCTACACCTTC	CASSPRDRVRFGYGYTF
TRBJ1-2	TRBV15	TRBD1	-	TGTGCCACCAGCAGAGACCCGGCCGGGACAGGGGATGGCTACACCTTC	CATSRDPAGTGDGYTF
TRBJ2-7	TRBV7-8	TRBD1	-	TGTGCCAGCAGCTCGACAGGGGTTCACGAGCAGTACTTC	CASSSTGVHEQYF
TRBJ1-2	TRBV15	-	-	TGTGCCACCAGCAATCGTCCCGGAGGGGTGGGTGGCTACACCTTC	CATSNRPGGVGGYTF
TRBJ1-2	TRBV19	-	-	TGTGCCAGTAGTATACCTGGGGGGAAGACTAACTATGGCTACACCTTC	CASSIPGGKTNYGYTF
TRBJ2-2	TRBV2	-	once	TGTGCCAGCAAGGGTCCCGGGGAGCTGTTTTTT	CASKGPGELFF
TRBJ1-3	TRBV12-3/TRBV12-4	TRBD1	-	TGTGCCAGCAGTAGACAGGGGAGAAACACCATATATTTT	CASSRQGRNTIYF
TRBJ1-2	TRBV28	TRBD1	-	TGTGCCAGCAGTGCCCGGGACAGGGGCTACTATGGCTACACCTTC	CASSARDRGYYGYTF
TRBJ2-5	TRBV27	-	-	TGTGCCAGCAGTCCCTCCTACGTAGGAAAAGAGACCCAGTACTTC	CASSPSYVGKETQYF
TRBJ2-7	TRBV7-8	TRBD2	-	TGTGCCAGCAGCCGGACTAGCGGTTCCTACGAGCAGTACTTC	CASSRTSGSYEQYF
TRBJ1-3	TRBV5-1	TRBD1	-	TGCGCCAGCAGCTTGGGGGACAGTGGAAACACCATATATTTT	CASSLGDSGNTIYF
TRBJ2-6	TRBV7-2	-	-	TGTGCCAGCAGCTTAAACAGCTTAGGGGCCAACGTCCTGACTTTC	CASSLNSLGANVLTF
TRBJ1-2	TRBV5-3	-	-	TGTGCCAGAAGCCCCGGCGGGTGGGACGCGCTATTCCCCTATGGCTACACCTTC	CARSPGGWDALFPYGYTF
TRBJ2-3	TRBV5-1	-	-	TGCGCCAGCAGCATGCATATACCCGGCACAGATACGCAGTATTTT	CASSMHIPGTDTQYF